The 15 T cell receptor beta chains in this list originate from one sample, sequenced in a study of spatial heterogeneity in lung cancer. TCRdb re-derived calls from the 5' RACE reads in MiXCR, one entry per CDR3 protein. The sample has some 21,000 distinct CDR3 sequences, under 4% seen once. Time point of the sample: sample taken at primary tumor resection. This sample comprised PBMCs, obtained at surgery. The receptor set was obtained from a female donor with early-stage non-small cell lung cancer.

This clonotype has at least ten counts. The J gene is TRBJ2-1, the V gene TRBV14; TRBD2 aligns across 10 bases. CDR1 and CDR2 (germline): SGHDN, FVKESK. V dropped 0 bases and J dropped 10; count of bases not matched to a gene: 12. CDR3 length: 17 amino acids. In DNA, the CDR3 is TGTGCCAGCAGCCAAGACCACTGGGCTAGCGGGAGTAACGAGCAGTTCTTC. Its translation: CASSQDHWASGSNEQFF.

In this sample, this clonotype turned up many times. V is TRBV29-1 and J is TRBJ1-4; D remains ambiguous. The CDR3 length is 12 residues. V was shortened by 6 bases and J by 7 bases, with 12 bases between the two germline ends. Germline V CDR1 and CDR2: SQVTM, ANQGSEA. The DNA of the CDR3 is TGCAGCGTCGGCTATCTGGGTGAAAAACTGTTTTTT. It encodes CSVGYLGEKLFF.

This clonotype was observed many times. V is TRBV19 and J is TRBJ1-2; D gene ambiguous. CDR1 and CDR2 from the germline V gene are LNHDA and SQIVND (reference sequence). This CDR3 region has 11 residues. The V gene lost 5 bases and the J gene lost 6 bases, with 7 bases spanning the gap. CDR3 sequence reads: CASSFRHGYTF. CDR3 coding DNA: TGTGCCAGTAGTTTCCGGCATGGCTACACCTTC. The full variable domain, its missing parts supplied by reference TRBV19 and TRBJ1-2, is DGGITQSPKYLFRKEGQNVTLSCEQNLNHDAMYWYRQDPGQGLRLIYYSQIVNDFQKGDIAEGYSVSREKKESFPLTVTSAQKNPTAFYLCASSFRHGYTFGSGTRLTVV.

The V call is TRBV30, the J call TRBJ2-3; D not certain. The CDR3 runs 12 residues. V was cut by 2 bases and J by 2 bases, with 5 bases left in between. Germline CDR1 reads GTSNPN; CDR2 reads SVGIG (reference sequence). Here the CDR3 DNA reads TGTGCCTGGAGTATGGCCACAGATACGCAGTATTTT. As protein: CAWSMATDTQYF.

This clonotype was found many times. V and J are TRBV7-9 and TRBJ1-1; D is ambiguous. Germline V CDR1 and CDR2: SEHNR, FQNEAQ (reference sequence). The ends were cut back, 4 bases at V and 1 base at J, with 7 bases in the middle. The CDR3 is 13 residues long. The DNA for the CDR3 is TGTGCCAGCAGCTACGGCGAGAACACTGAAGCTTTCTTT. This sequence encodes CASSYGENTEAFF.

This clonotype was seen at least ten times. The chain carries TRBV29-1 and TRBJ1-2; a possible D gene is TRBD1 (5 bases). There are 13 residues in the CDR3. V gave up 2 bases and J gave up 5 bases, with 12 bases separating them. Looked up from germline, CDR1 is SQVTM and CDR2 is ANQGSEA. The DNA of the CDR3 is TGCAGCGTTGAATCCACAGGATCATATGGCTACACCTTC. This codes for CSVESTGSYGYTF.

At least ten counts were recorded for this clonotype. The rearrangement uses TRBV7-2 and TRBJ1-6; D uncertain. Deletions cut 0 bases from V and 7 bases from J, with 10 bases between. Germline CDR1 reads SGHTA; CDR2 reads FQGNSA. CDR3 length: 15 residues. CDR3 DNA sequence: TGTGCCAGCAGCTTAGCGACGGGAACAAATTCACCCCTCCACTTT. Translated, it gives CASSLATGTNSPLHF. Full variable domain (outside the CDR3, taken from reference TRBV7-2 and TRBJ1-6): GAGVSQSPSNKVTEKGKDVELRCDPISGHTALYWYRQSLGQGLEFLIYFQGNSAPDKSGLPSDRFSAERTGGSVSTLTIQRTQQEDSAVYLCASSLATGTNSPLHFGNGTRLTVT.

This clonotype was observed a handful of times. The chain combines TRBV19 with TRBJ2-7, with 7 bases matching TRBD1. Unmatched junction bases numbered 2, after V lost 3 bases and J lost 3 bases. From germline, CDR1 is LNHDA and CDR2 SQIVND (reference sequence). The CDR3 is 13 residues long. The CDR3 region is CASSIRDSYEQYF. In DNA, the CDR3 is TGTGCCAGTAGTATCCGGGACAGCTACGAGCAGTACTTC.

This clonotype was counted at least ten times. The gene calls are TRBV11-1 and TRBJ1-4; TRBD1 matches at 9 bases. Germline values: CDR1 SGHAT, CDR2 FQDESV (reference sequence). CDR3 size: 14 residues. V lost 6 bases to trimming and J lost 8 bases; unmatched junction nucleotides: 7. The CDR3 is CASSLGQGSEKLFF. The CDR3 DNA reads as TGTGCCAGCAGTTTGGGACAGGGTAGCGAAAAACTGTTTTTT.

The V and J genes are TRBV7-3 and TRBJ2-1, with D possibly being TRBD2 (6 bases). This CDR3 spans 14 amino acids. V was trimmed by 4 bases and J by 10 bases, leaving 17 bases between them. Germline CDR1 is SGHTA and CDR2 is FQGTGA. CDR3 nucleotides: TGTGCCAGCAGCTCTCTAGGGGAAACTAGCGAGCAGTTCTTC. Protein: CASSSLGETSEQFF. Combining the CDR3 with reference TRBV7-3 and TRBJ2-1 gives the whole variable domain GAGVSQTPSNKVTEKGKYVELRCDPISGHTALYWYRQSLGQGPEFLIYFQGTGAADDSGLPNDRFFAVRPEGSVSTLKIQRTERGDSAVYLCASSSLGETSEQFFGPGTRLTVL.

In its sample, this clonotype was seen many times. The chain combines TRBV27 with TRBJ1-1; D possibly corresponds to TRBD1 (6 bases). The germline V gene encodes CDR1 MNHEY and CDR2 SMNVEV (reference sequence). The CDR3 contains 15 residues. V was trimmed by 6 bases and J by 0 bases, leaving 14 bases between them. CDR3 nucleotide sequence: TGTGCCAGCAGCCGAGGGGGGCGGTTGAACACTGAAGCTTTCTTT. It encodes CASSRGGRLNTEAFF.

This clonotype was observed at least ten times. V is TRBV2 and J is TRBJ1-2, with 9 positions matching TRBD1. Germline loops: CDR1 SNHLY, CDR2 FYNNEI. This CDR3 is built from 13 residues. V lost 5 bases to trimming and J lost 7 bases; unmatched junction nucleotides: 5. CDR3 sequence: CASSFTGGSGYTF. The CDR3 nucleotides are TGTGCCAGCAGTTTTACAGGGGGCTCTGGCTACACCTTC. Complete variable domain (other parts from reference TRBV2 and TRBJ1-2): EPEVTQTPSHQVTQMGQEVILRCVPISNHLYFYWYRQILGQKVEFLVSFYNNEISEKSEIFDDQFSVERPDGSNFTLKIRSTKLEDSAMYFCASSFTGGSGYTFGSGTRLTVV.

By proportion, this clonotype is medium-sized. This chain connects TRBV29-1 to TRBJ2-1; no clear D gene. Trimming pared 4 bases from V and 4 bases from J, leaving 5 bases between. The CDR3 has 11 residues. CDR1 is SQVTM, CDR2 ANQGSEA, per germline. This chain's CDR3 is CSVVTYNEQFF. In DNA, the CDR3 is TGCAGCGTTGTAACGTACAATGAGCAGTTCTTC.

This clonotype appeared many times. The chain recombines TRBV11-1 with TRBJ2-7; the match to TRBD2 covers 10 bases. V was clipped by 2 bases and J by 6 bases; unmatched bases: 4. The CDR3 length is 14 residues. Germline CDR1 and CDR2: SGHAT and FQDESV (reference sequence). Here the CDR3 DNA reads TGTGCCAGCAGCTTAAGCGGGAGGGCCGGCGAGCAGTACTTC. This sequence encodes CASSLSGRAGEQYF.

This clonotype was seen at least ten times. The chain has TRBV4-1 and TRBJ2-4; D may match TRBD1 or TRBD2 (5 bases each). Germline V gives CDR1 MGHRA, CDR2 YSYEKL. The length of the CDR3 is 16 residues. Trimming took 0 bases from V and 1 from J, leaving 10 bases between them. The DNA for the CDR3 is TGCGCCAGCAGCCAAGAGAGGGGCTCGGCCAAAAACATTCAGTACTTC. Its translation is CASSQERGSAKNIQYF.